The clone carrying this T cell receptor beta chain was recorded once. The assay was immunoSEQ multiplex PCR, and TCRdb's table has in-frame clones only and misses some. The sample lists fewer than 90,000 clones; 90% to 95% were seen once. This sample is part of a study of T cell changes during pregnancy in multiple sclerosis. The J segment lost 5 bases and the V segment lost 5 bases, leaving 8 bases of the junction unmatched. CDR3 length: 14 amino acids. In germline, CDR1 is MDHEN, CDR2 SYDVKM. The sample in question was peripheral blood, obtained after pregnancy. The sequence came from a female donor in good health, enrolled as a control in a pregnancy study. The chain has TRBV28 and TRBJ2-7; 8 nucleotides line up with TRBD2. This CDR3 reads CASSPAGARDEQYF. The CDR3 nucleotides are TGTGCCAGCAGTCCAGCGGGAGCACGCGACGAGCAGTACTTC.